This T cell receptor (beta chain) was obtained from a study of cytomegalovirus exposure and HLA in healthy donors. Study-wide background: The 90 to 150 validation repertoires, a later analysis reported, used the same platform as the 550 to 700 repertoires from the first cohort. Findings and limits, study-wide: Cytomegalovirus status was reportedly diagnosed by the classifier with high specificity and sensitivity. Cytomegalovirus-associated TCR beta chains were listed, numbering around 150.

The germline V and J ends were trimmed by 6 bases and 7 bases, with 18 bases remaining between them. Germline CDR1 and CDR2: SQVTM and ANQGSEA. This CDR3 is built from 14 residues. A note on this clone: Its matching antigen is unknown.

Profiling relied on immunoSEQ multiplex PCR, and the TCRdb table lists in-frame clones only, not all of them. Of 120,000 to 150,000 clones listed, roughly nine tenths are singletons. The sample comprised PBMCs. V and J are TRBV29-1 and TRBJ2-2; weak D call: TRBD1 (5 bases). This clonotype originated in a man aged 18-30 years in good health and CMV-seronegative. CDR3 region: CSVKVDGHGGELFF. Here the CDR3 DNA reads TGCAGCGTCAAAGTGGACGGACACGGCGGGGAGCTGTTTTTT.